This TCR beta chain is drawn from a study of shared clonotypes between healthy human individuals (dated by TCRdb to the early 2020s). Context from the whole study: The cohort comprised two women and a few men aged 18 to 49 years. For each donor, CD4 naive and CD4 memory were each run on three plates, CD8 naive on two plates, and CD8 memory on one plate. Blood TCR repertoires of about five healthy adults were deeply sequenced to estimate repertoire size and the extent of clonotype sharing between individuals. To increase sequencing depth and limit assay-specific biases, different laboratories used diverse techniques to prepare libraries and sequence TCR repertoires. Leukapheresis yielded between about 0.9 and 8.9 billion PBMCs per donor.

CDR1 and CDR2 are drawn from the germline V gene: SGHRS, YFSETQ. The CDR3 has 16 amino acids, counting the end cysteine and phenylalanine. Just the 48-base CDR3 DNA is kept, in frame starting at base 1. V is cut back by 4 bases and J by 5 bases, with 6 bases in the junction unmatched. Study-wide findings and limitations: Naive subsets generally had larger estimated clonotype richness than memory subsets. Sampling was restricted to blood, and TCR repertoires in tissues likely differ from the TCR repertoires found in blood. About 4.5% of naive CD4, roughly 3.6% of naive CD8, roughly 2.4% of memory CD4, and roughly 0.4% of memory CD8 clonotypes were shared across a few donors. Based on pairwise subsampling, the degree of clonotype sharing among donors was expected to be affected by sequencing depth. Higher generation probabilities were observed for clonotypes shared by all four sorted-subset donors than for non-shared clonotypes. The genetic and exposure-history diversity represented was limited by the small number of donors. Even with the large sequencing depth, rarefaction of the sorted-subset datasets indicated that sequencing was incomplete.

A remark on this clone: Its antigen is not yet known. Base qualities were left out, and no much larger clone turns up one base away.

The donors were healthy, HIV-negative adults who had no recently reported acute infections or vaccinations. Every donor was a Caucasian adult residing in Nashville, Tennessee, USA. CD4+ T cells were enriched by magnetic negative selection, after which naive cells were positively selected on CD45RA and the negative fraction was taken as the memory subset. Blood was collected by leukapheresis, and PBMCs were isolated by Ficoll-Histopaque density gradient centrifugation and then cryopreserved in liquid nitrogen vapor phase. Purity and quantity of every magnetically sorted T cell population were checked by analytical flow cytometry. Each sorted fraction had its genomic DNA isolated and then quantified by UV absorbance on a Nanodrop 2000c. TCR CDR3 regions were amplified from genomic DNA by multiplex PCR using the deep immunoSEQ assay. Extracted genomic DNA from each cell subset was spread evenly across all wells of several immunoSEQ 96-well plates, with each plate serving as a replicate. For sorted subsets, around 200 ng genomic DNA, equal to tens of thousands of T cell genomes, was loaded into each replicate PCR. Purified libraries were measured with a Qubit 3.0 fluorometer, size-checked on a Bioanalyzer 2100, and measured again with the KAPA Library Quantification kit. Each immunoSEQ 96-well plate was sequenced on its own single-read 150-cycle Illumina NextSeq 550 flow cell. The original methods were these. The immunoSEQ output contained only junctional sequences without quality scores, so filtering could not match that applied to full-length reads. To assign V/J genes and CDR3, sequences were annotated using PyIR, a Python wrapper for IgBLAST v1.9, with IMGT germline references. Any read was removed if the V/J assignment was weak (E-value above 1e-6), the CDR3 was missing, or the read contained stop codons, out-of-frame junctions, or ambiguous translated residues. V3J clonotypes were defined as sequences sharing the same inferred V gene, J gene, and CDR3 amino acid sequence. The percentage overlap between two repertoires was calculated by dividing the number of shared unique clonotypes by the size of the smaller repertoire. RTK rarefaction, the Chao1 estimator, and Recon v2.1 estimates of unobserved clonotypes were used to assess repertoire richness. OLGA was used to compute generation probabilities for all TCRbeta clonotypes that the gDNA method yielded from four donors. The source is immuneACCESS, and TCRdb retained only in-frame sequences with V and J called. Part of the clones is not carried over; for the studies checked, unresolved V genes explain less than half of this, and the remainder is unexplained. V, J and clone size reflect that table, while D and trimming were determined from the DNA. This sample holds fewer than 1.6 million clones; approximately 98.5% were observed only once. The leading ten clones occupy 0.36% of the sample.

Sequenced sample: naive CD4+ T cells sorted from blood. In the paper's terms, the cell subset or site label means: CD45RA+ positively selected. Recombination joined TRBV5-1 with TRBJ2-3, with 14 bases aligning to TRBD2. This TCR came from a man aged 30 to 45 in good health. The DNA sequence is TGCGCCAGCAGCACCGGACTAGCGGGAGGCGGAGATACGCAGTATTTT. Protein translation: CASSTGLAGGGDTQYF.